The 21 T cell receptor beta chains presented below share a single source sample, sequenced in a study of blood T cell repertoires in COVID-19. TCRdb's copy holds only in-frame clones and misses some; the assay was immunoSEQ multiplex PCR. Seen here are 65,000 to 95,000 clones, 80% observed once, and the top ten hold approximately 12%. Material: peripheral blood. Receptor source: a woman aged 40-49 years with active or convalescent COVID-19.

The CDR3 region is CASSKLAGGTGNTIYF. CDR3 in DNA: TGTGCCAGCAGCAAACTGGCAGGGGGAACTGGAAACACCATATATTTT. This chain joins TRBV21-1 and TRBJ1-3; TRBD1 reflects the table's D call only, with no check against the DNA. TRBV21-1 is a listed pseudogene. This CDR3 spans 16 amino acids.

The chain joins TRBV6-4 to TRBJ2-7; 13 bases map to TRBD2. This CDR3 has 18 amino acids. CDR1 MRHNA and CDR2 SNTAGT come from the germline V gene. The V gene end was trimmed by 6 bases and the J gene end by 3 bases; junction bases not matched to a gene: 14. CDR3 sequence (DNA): TGTGCCAGCAGACTACGAGGACTAGCGGGGGCGTGTTTCTACGAGCAGTACTTC. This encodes CASRLRGLAGACFYEQYF.

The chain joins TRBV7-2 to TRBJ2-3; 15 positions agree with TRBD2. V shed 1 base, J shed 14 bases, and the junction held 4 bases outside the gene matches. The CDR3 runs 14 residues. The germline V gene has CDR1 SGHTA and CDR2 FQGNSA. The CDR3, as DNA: TGTGCCAGCAGCTTAGGGACTAGCGGGGGGGATGGGTATTTT. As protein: CASSLGTSGGDGYF. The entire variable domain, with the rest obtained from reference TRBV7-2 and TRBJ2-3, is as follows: GAGVSQSPSNKVTEKGKDVELRCDPISGHTALYWYRQSLGQGLEFLIYFQGNSAPDKSGLPSDRFSAERTGGSVSTLTIQRTQQEDSAVYLCASSLGTSGGDGYFGPGTRLTVL.

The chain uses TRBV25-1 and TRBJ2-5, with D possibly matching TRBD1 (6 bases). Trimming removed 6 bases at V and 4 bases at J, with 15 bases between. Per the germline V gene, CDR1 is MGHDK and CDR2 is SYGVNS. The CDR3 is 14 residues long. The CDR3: CASSEGGGVETQYF. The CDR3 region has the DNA TGTGCCAGCAGCGAAGGTGGGGGCGTAGAGACCCAGTACTTC.

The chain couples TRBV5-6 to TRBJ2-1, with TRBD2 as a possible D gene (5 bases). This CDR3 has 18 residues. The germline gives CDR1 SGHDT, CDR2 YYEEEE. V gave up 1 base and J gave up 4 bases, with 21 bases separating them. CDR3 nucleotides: TGTGCCAGCAGCTTGATCGGGGTGGTGCGGGCCCCTTACAATGAGCAGTTCTTC. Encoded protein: CASSLIGVVRAPYNEQFF.

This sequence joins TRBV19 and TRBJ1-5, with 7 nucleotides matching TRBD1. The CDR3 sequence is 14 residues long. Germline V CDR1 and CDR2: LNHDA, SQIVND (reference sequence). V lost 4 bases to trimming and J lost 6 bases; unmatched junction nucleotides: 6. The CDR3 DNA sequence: TGTGCCAGTAGTAGAGACAGGGTTGGTCAGCCCCAGCATTTT. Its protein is CASSRDRVGQPQHF.

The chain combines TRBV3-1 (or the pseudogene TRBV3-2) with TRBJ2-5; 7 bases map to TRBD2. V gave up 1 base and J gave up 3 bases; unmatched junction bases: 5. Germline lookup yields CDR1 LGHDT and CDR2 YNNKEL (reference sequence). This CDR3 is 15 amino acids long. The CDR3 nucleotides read TGTGCCAGCAGCCAAGCCCCTCTAGCGGAAGAGACCCAGTACTTC. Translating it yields CASSQAPLAEETQYF.

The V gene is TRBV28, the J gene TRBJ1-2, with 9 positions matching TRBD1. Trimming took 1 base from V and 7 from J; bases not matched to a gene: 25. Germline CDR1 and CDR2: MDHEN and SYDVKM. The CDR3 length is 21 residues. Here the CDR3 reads CASSLLLFPGQGLGLGPGYTF. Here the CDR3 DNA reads TGTGCCAGCAGTTTATTGTTGTTTCCGGGACAGGGTTTGGGGCTAGGACCTGGCTACACCTTC.

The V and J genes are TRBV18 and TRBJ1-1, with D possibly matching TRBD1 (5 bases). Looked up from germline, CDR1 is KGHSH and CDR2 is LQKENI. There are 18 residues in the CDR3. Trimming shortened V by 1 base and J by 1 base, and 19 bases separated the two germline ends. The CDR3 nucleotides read TGTGCCAGCTCACCACAGGGGTGGTCGTCAGGACGGAACACTGAAGCTTTCTTT. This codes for CASSPQGWSSGRNTEAFF. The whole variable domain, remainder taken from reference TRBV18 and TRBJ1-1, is NAGVMQNPRHLVRRRGQEARLRCSPMKGHSHVYWYRQLPEEGLKFMVYLQKENIIDESGMPKERFSAEFPKEGPSILRIQQVVRGDSAAYFCASSPQGWSSGRNTEAFFGQGTRLTVV.

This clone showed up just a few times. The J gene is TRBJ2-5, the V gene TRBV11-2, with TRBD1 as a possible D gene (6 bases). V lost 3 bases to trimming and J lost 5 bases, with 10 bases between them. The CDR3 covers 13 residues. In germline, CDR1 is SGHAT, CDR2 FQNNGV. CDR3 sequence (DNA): TGTGCCAGCAGCTTGGGCAGGGGCGAGACCCAGTACTTC. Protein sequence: CASSLGRGETQYF.

CDR3 DNA sequence: TGTGCCAGCACTGGGACAGGGGGCTTCTACAATGAGCAGTTCTTC. This translates into CASTGTGGFYNEQFF. The chain employs TRBV6-5 and TRBJ2-1, with 12 bases matching TRBD1. The CDR3 has 15 amino acids. CDR1 is MNHEY, CDR2 SVGAGI, per germline. Losses at the gene ends were 7 bases for V and 3 bases for J; bases not matched to a gene: 4.

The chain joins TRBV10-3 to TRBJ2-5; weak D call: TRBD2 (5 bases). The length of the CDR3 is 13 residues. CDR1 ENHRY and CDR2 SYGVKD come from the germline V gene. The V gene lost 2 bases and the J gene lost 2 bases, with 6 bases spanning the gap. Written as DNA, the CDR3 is TGTGCCATCAGTGAGCAGCGGCAAGAGACCCAGTACTTC. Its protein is CAISEQRQETQYF.

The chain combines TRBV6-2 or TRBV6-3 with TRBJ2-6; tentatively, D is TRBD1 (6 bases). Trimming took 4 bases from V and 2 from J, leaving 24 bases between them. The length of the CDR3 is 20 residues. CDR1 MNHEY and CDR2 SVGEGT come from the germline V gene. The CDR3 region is CASSLRHRVTLSAGANVLTF. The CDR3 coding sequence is TGTGCCAGCAGTTTACGCCACAGGGTTACCCTCTCTGCTGGGGCCAACGTCCTGACTTTC.

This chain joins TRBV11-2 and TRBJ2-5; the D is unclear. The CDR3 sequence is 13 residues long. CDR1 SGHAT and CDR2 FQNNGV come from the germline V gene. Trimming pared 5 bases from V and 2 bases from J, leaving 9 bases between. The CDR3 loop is CASSPTDQETQYF. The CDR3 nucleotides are TGTGCCAGCAGCCCGACTGATCAAGAGACCCAGTACTTC.

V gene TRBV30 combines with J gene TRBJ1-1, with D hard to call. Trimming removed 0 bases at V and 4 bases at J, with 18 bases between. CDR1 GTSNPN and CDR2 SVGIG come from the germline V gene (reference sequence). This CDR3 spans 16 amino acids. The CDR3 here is CAWSVLLTLTGTEAFF. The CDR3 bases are TGTGCCTGGAGTGTTCTCCTTACCTTGACGGGCACTGAAGCTTTCTTT.

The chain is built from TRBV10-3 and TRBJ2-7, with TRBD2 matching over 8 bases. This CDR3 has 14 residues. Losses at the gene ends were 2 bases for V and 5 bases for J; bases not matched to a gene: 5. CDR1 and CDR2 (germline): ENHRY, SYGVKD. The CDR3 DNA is TGTGCCATCAGTGAGGGTAGCGGGGCGCACGAGCAGTACTTC. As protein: CAISEGSGAHEQYF.

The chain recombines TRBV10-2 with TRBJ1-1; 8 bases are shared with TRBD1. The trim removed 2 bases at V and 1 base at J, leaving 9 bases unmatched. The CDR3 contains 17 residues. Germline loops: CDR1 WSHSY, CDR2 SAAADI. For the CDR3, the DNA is TGCGCCAGCAGTGAGACGGCAGGGGGCCAAACGAACACTGAAGCTTTCTTT. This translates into CASSETAGGQTNTEAFF.

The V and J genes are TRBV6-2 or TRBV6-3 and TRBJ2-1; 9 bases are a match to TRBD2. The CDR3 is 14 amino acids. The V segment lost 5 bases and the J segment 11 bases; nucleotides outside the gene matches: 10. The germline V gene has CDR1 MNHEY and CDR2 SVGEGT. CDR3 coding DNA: TGTGCCAGCAGTATTAGCGGGAGAATTAGGAAGCAGTTCTTC. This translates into CASSISGRIRKQFF.

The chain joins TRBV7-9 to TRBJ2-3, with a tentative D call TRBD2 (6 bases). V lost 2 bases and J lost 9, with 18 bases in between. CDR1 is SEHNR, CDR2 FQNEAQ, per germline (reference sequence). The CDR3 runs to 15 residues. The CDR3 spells CASSLTGVFASTQYF. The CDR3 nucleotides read TGTGCCAGCAGCTTAACGGGAGTCTTCGCATCGACGCAGTATTTT.

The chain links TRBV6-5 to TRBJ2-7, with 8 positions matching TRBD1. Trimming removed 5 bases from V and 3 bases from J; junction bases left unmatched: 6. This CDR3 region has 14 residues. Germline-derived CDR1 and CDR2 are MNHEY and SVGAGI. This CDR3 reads CASSKGQDLYEQYF. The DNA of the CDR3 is TGTGCCAGCAGTAAGGGACAGGATCTCTACGAGCAGTACTTC.

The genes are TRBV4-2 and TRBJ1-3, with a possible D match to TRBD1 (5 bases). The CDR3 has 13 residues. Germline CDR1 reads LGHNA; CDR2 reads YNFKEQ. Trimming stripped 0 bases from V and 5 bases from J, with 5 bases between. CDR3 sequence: CASSQEDRNTIYF. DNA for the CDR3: TGTGCCAGCAGCCAAGAGGACAGAAACACCATATATTTT.